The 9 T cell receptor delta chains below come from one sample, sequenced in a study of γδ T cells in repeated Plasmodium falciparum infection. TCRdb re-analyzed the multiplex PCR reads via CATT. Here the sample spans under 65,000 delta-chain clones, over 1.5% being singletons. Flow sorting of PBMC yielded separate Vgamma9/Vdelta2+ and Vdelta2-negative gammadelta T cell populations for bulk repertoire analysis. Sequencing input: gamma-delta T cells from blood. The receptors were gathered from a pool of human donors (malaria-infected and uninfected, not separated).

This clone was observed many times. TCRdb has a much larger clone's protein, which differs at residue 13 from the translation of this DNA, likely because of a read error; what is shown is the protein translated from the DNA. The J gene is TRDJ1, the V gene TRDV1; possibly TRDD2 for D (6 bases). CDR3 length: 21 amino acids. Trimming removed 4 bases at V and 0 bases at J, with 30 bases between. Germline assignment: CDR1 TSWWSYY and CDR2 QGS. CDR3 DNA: TGTGCTCTTGGGGTTCAAGGGTGGCTCCTACTTCGTGCTTCGTACACCGATAAACTCATCTTT. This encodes CALGVQGWLLLRASYTDKLIF.

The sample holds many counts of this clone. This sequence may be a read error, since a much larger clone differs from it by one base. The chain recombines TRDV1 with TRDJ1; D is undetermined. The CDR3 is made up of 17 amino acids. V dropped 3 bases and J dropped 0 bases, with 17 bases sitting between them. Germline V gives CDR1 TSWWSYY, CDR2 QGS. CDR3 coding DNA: TGTGCTCTTGGGGAGGCCTTTCCCTTTGAGGACACCGATAAACTCATCTTT. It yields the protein CALGEAFPFEDTDKLIF.

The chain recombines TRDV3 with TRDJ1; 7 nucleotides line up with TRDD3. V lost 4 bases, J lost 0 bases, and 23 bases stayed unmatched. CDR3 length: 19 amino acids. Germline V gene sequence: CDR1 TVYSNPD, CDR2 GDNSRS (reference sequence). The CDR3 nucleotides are TGTGCCTCCTCCTTCTACATGGGGGAAGGGTCCTTGTACACCGATAAACTCATCTTT. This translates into CASSFYMGEGSLYTDKLIF. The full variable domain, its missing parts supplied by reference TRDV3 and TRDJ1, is CDKVTQSSPDQTVASGSEVVLLCTYDTVYSNPDLFWYRIRPDYSFQFVFYGDNSRSEGADFTQGRFSVKHILTQKAFHLVISPVRTEDSATYYCASSFYMGEGSLYTDKLIFGKGTRVTVEP.

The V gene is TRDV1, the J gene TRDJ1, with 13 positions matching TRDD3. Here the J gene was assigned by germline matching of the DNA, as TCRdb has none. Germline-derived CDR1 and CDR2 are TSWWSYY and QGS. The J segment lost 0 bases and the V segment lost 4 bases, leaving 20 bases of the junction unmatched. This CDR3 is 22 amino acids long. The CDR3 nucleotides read TGTGCTCTTGGGGCGCGACTTCCTATCCCGTACTGGGGGATACGGCACACCGATAAACTCATCTTT. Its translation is CALGARLPIPYWGIRHTDKLIF.

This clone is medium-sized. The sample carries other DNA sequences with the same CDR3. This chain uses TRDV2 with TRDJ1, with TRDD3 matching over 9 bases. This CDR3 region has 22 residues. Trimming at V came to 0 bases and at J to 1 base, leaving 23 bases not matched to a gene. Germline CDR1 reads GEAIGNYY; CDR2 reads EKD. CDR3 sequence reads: CACDTINPSVLGEGPLTDKLIF. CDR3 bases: TGTGCCTGTGACACCATTAACCCCTCCGTACTGGGGGAAGGTCCGCTCACCGATAAACTCATCTTT.

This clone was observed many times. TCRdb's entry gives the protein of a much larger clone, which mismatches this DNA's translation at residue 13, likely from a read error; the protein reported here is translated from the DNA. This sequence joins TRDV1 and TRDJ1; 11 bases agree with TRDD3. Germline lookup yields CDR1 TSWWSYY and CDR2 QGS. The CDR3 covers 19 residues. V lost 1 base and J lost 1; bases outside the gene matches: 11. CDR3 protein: CALGERPLGDTVCTDKLIF. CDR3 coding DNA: TGTGCTCTTGGGGAACGCCCCCTGGGGGATACTGTATGCACCGATAAACTCATCTTT.

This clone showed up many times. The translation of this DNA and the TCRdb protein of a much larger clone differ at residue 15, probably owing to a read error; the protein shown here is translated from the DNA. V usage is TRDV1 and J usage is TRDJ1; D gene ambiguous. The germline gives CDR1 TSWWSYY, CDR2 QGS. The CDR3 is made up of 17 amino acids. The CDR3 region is CALGEGTRSPSSDKPIF. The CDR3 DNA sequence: TGTGCTCTTGGGGAAGGAACAAGGAGCCCGTCCTCCGATAAACCCATCTTT.

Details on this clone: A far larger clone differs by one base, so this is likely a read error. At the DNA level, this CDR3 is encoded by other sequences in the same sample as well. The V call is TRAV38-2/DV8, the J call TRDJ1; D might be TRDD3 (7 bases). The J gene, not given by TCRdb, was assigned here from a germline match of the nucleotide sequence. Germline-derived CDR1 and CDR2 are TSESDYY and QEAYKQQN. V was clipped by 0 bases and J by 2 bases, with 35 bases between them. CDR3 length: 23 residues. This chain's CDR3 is CAYRSASPTDYGPWGPLTDKLIF. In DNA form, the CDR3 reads TGTGCTTATAGGAGCGCGTCTCCTACGGACTACGGTCCCTGGGGGCCACTGACCGATAAACTCATCTTT.

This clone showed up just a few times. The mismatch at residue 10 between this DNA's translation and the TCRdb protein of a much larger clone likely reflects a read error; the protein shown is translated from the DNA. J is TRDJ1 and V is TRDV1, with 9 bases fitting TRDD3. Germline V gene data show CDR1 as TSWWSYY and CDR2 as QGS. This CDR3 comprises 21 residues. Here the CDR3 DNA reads TGTGCCCTTGGGCTCCCGTTCCTACCGGTAGGTCTGGGGGATCGCAATCGGGGACTCATCTTT. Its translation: CALGLPFLPVGLGDRNRGLIF.